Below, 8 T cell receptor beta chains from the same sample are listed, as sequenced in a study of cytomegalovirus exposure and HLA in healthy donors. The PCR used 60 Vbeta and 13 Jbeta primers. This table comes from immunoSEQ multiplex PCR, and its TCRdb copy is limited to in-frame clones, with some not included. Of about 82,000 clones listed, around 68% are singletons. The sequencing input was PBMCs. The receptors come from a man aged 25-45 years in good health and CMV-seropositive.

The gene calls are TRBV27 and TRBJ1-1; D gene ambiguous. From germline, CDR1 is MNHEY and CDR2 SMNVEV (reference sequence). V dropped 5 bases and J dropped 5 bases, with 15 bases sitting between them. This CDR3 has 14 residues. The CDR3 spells CASSLAHSRTEAFF. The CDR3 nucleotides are TGTGCCAGCAGTCTCGCCCACAGTCGAACTGAAGCTTTCTTT.

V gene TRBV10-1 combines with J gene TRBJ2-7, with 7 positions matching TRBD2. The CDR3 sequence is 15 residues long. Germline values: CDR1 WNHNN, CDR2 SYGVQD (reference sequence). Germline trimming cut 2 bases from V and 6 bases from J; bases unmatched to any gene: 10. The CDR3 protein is CASSEGRDLPSEQYF. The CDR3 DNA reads TGCGCCAGCAGTGAGGGGAGGGACCTCCCTTCCGAGCAGTACTTC.

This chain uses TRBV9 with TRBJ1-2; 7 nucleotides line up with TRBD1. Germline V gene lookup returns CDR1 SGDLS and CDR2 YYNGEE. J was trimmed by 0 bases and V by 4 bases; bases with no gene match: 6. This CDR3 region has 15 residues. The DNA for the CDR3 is TGTGCCAGCAGCCTAGGGACAGACGCTAACTATGGCTACACCTTC. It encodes CASSLGTDANYGYTF.

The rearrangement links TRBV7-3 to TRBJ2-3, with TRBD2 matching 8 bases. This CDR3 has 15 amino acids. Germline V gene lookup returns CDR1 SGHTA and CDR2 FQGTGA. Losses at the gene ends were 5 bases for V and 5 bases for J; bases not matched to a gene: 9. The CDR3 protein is CASSASGSVGDTQYF. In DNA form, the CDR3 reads TGTGCCAGCAGCGCCAGCGGGAGTGTAGGAGATACGCAGTATTTT.

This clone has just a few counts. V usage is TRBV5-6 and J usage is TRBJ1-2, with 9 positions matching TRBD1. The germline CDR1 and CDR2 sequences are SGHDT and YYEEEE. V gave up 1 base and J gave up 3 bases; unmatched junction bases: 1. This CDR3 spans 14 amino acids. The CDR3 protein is CASSLRTGDYGYTF. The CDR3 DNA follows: TGTGCCAGCAGCTTGAGGACAGGGGACTATGGCTACACCTTC. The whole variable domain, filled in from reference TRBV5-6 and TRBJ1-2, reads DAGVTQSPTHLIKTRGQQVTLRCSPKSGHDTVSWYQQALGQGPQFIFQYYEEEERQRGNFPDRFSGHQFPNYSSELNVNALLLGDSALYLCASSLRTGDYGYTFGSGTRLTVV.

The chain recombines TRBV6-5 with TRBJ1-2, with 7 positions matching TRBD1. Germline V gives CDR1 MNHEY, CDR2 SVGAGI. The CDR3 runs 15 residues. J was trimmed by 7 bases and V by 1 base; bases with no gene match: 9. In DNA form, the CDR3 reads TGTGCCAGCAGTTACTTGGCAGGGGGAAGCAGTGGCTACACCTTC. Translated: CASSYLAGGSSGYTF.

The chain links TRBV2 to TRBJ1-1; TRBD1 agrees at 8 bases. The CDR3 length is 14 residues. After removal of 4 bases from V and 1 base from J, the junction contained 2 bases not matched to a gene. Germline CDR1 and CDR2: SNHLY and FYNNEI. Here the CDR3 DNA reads TGTGCCAGCAGTGGAACAGGGGGGAACACTGAAGCTTTCTTT. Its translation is CASSGTGGNTEAFF.

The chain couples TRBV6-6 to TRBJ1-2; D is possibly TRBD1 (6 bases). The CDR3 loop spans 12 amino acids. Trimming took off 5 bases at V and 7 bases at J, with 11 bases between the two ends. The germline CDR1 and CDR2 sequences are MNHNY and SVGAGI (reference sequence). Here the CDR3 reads CASSHRVPGYTF. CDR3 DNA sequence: TGTGCCAGCAGTCACAGGGTTCCTGGCTACACCTTC.